These T cell receptor beta chains were read from a single sample in a study of blood T cell repertoires in COVID-19. TCRdb's table, derived via immunoSEQ multiplex PCR, lists solely in-frame clones and lacks some. The sample records fewer than 300,000 clones, 86% being singletons. The source material was peripheral blood. These receptors originate from a man aged 35 to 55 who had recovered from COVID-19. Both conserved end residues are part of each CDR3. Fields, in order: V gene, J gene, D gene, clone size, CDR3 protein, CDR3 DNA. The D gene is left open where the match is weak. Clone size, where shown, is once, few, many, or a class for clones that have expanded.

v_gene: TRBV12-3/TRBV12-4
j_gene: TRBJ2-2
d_gene: .
abundance: many
CDR3aa: CASRKQETGELFF
CDR3nt: TGTGCCAGCAGAAAACAGGAAACCGGGGAGCTGTTTTTT

v_gene: TRBV11-1
j_gene: TRBJ2-2
d_gene: .
abundance: .
CDR3aa: CASSLGARLYTGELFF
CDR3nt: TGTGCCAGCAGCTTAGGGGCAAGGCTGTACACCGGGGAGCTGTTTTTT

v_gene: TRBV11-2
j_gene: TRBJ2-3
d_gene: TRBD2
abundance: .
CDR3aa: CASSFSSGEITDTQYF
CDR3nt: TGTGCCAGCAGCTTCTCTAGCGGGGAGATCACAGATACGCAGTATTTT

v_gene: TRBV5-6
j_gene: TRBJ1-4
d_gene: .
abundance: .
CDR3aa: CASSWGGHNEKLFF
CDR3nt: TGTGCCAGCAGCTGGGGGGGACACAATGAAAAACTGTTTTTT

v_gene: TRBV6-5
j_gene: TRBJ1-1
d_gene: TRBD1
abundance: .
CDR3aa: CASSYITGGTEAFF
CDR3nt: TGTGCCAGCAGTTATATAACAGGGGGGACTGAAGCTTTCTTT

v_gene: TRBV10-2
j_gene: TRBJ2-7
d_gene: .
abundance: .
CDR3aa: CASSEQAGFYEQYF
CDR3nt: TGCGCCAGCAGTGAGCAAGCAGGGTTCTACGAGCAGTACTTC

v_gene: TRBV6-1
j_gene: TRBJ2-2
d_gene: .
abundance: .
CDR3aa: CASSEGPSNTGELFF
CDR3nt: TGTGCCAGCAGTGAAGGTCCATCGAACACCGGGGAGCTGTTTTTT

v_gene: TRBV28
j_gene: TRBJ1-1
d_gene: TRBD1
abundance: .
CDR3aa: CASSFQGANTEAFF
CDR3nt: TGTGCCAGCAGTTTTCAGGGGGCAAACACTGAAGCTTTCTTT

v_gene: TRBV2
j_gene: TRBJ2-5
d_gene: .
abundance: once
CDR3aa: CASIGGWYQETQYF
CDR3nt: TGTGCCAGCATTGGAGGGTGGTACCAAGAGACCCAGTACTTC

v_gene: TRBV27
j_gene: TRBJ2-2
d_gene: TRBD1
abundance: .
CDR3aa: CASSFSWTGWGNTGELFF
CDR3nt: TGTGCCAGCAGTTTCTCATGGACAGGTTGGGGGAACACCGGGGAGCTGTTTTTT

v_gene: TRBV4-1
j_gene: TRBJ1-2
d_gene: .
abundance: .
CDR3aa: CASSQDPGPEGYGYTF
CDR3nt: TGCGCCAGCAGCCAAGACCCCGGACCCGAGGGCTATGGCTACACCTTC

v_gene: TRBV7-9
j_gene: TRBJ2-3
d_gene: TRBD2
abundance: .
CDR3aa: CASRSSGGPDTQYF
CDR3nt: TGTGCCAGCAGATCTAGCGGGGGACCAGATACGCAGTATTTT

v_gene: TRBV20-1
j_gene: TRBJ2-7
d_gene: TRBD2
abundance: once
CDR3aa: CSASLSGGTSYEQYF
CDR3nt: TGCAGTGCTAGTTTGAGCGGGGGGACCTCCTACGAGCAGTACTTC

v_gene: TRBV21-1
j_gene: TRBJ1-1
d_gene: .
abundance: .
CDR3aa: CASSKYEGANTEAFF
CDR3nt: TGTGCCAGCAGCAAATATGAAGGGGCGAACACTGAAGCTTTCTTT

v_gene: TRBV30
j_gene: TRBJ1-2
d_gene: .
abundance: .
CDR3aa: CAWSGQLNYGYTF
CDR3nt: TGTGCCTGGAGTGGACAGCTGAACTATGGCTACACCTTC

v_gene: TRBV27
j_gene: TRBJ2-3
d_gene: .
abundance: .
CDR3aa: CASSRQSPGDTQYF
CDR3nt: TGTGCCAGCAGTCGTCAAAGCCCAGGAGATACGCAGTATTTT

v_gene: TRBV19
j_gene: TRBJ2-7
d_gene: .
abundance: .
CDR3aa: CASSPRDIYEQYF
CDR3nt: TGTGCCAGTAGTCCCCGGGACATCTACGAGCAGTACTTC

v_gene: TRBV7-9
j_gene: TRBJ2-6
d_gene: .
abundance: .
CDR3aa: CASSKDRSEGANVLTF
CDR3nt: TGTGCCAGCAGCAAAGACAGGTCTGAGGGGGCCAACGTCCTGACTTTC

v_gene: TRBV6-6
j_gene: TRBJ1-1
d_gene: .
abundance: .
CDR3aa: CASSLTQNTEAFF
CDR3nt: TGTGCCAGCAGCTTGACACAGAACACTGAAGCTTTCTTT

v_gene: TRBV7-9
j_gene: TRBJ2-5
d_gene: .
abundance: .
CDR3aa: CASSLFGGWETQYF
CDR3nt: TGTGCCAGCAGCTTATTCGGGGGTTGGGAGACCCAGTACTTC

v_gene: TRBV2
j_gene: TRBJ2-7
d_gene: TRBD1
abundance: .
CDR3aa: CASSIDPSGQGSYEQYF
CDR3nt: TGTGCCAGCAGTATAGACCCAAGCGGACAGGGTTCCTACGAGCAGTACTTC

v_gene: TRBV4-1
j_gene: TRBJ1-1
d_gene: .
abundance: .
CDR3aa: CASSQAPSGRGTEAFF
CDR3nt: TGCGCCAGCAGCCAAGCGCCGTCAGGGCGAGGCACTGAAGCTTTCTTT

v_gene: TRBV7-6
j_gene: TRBJ2-1
d_gene: TRBD2
abundance: .
CDR3aa: CASSLVEAGGNNEQFF
CDR3nt: TGTGCCAGCAGCTTAGTTGAGGCGGGGGGTAACAATGAGCAGTTCTTC

v_gene: TRBV9
j_gene: TRBJ2-2
d_gene: .
abundance: .
CDR3aa: CASSPQTPGHFTNTGELFF
CDR3nt: TGTGCCAGCAGCCCGCAGACTCCGGGACACTTCACGAACACCGGGGAGCTGTTTTTT

v_gene: TRBV7-2
j_gene: TRBJ1-1
d_gene: .
abundance: .
CDR3aa: CASSRDTTLNTEAFF
CDR3nt: TGTGCCAGCAGCCGGGACACGACTCTGAACACTGAAGCTTTCTTT

v_gene: TRBV6-2/TRBV6-3
j_gene: TRBJ2-2
d_gene: .
abundance: .
CDR3aa: CASSRDRPNTGELFF
CDR3nt: TGTGCCAGCAGCCGCGACAGACCGAACACCGGGGAGCTGTTTTTT

v_gene: TRBV20-1
j_gene: TRBJ1-1
d_gene: .
abundance: .
CDR3aa: CSASVRGEAFF
CDR3nt: TGCAGTGCTAGTGTCAGAGGCGAAGCTTTCTTT